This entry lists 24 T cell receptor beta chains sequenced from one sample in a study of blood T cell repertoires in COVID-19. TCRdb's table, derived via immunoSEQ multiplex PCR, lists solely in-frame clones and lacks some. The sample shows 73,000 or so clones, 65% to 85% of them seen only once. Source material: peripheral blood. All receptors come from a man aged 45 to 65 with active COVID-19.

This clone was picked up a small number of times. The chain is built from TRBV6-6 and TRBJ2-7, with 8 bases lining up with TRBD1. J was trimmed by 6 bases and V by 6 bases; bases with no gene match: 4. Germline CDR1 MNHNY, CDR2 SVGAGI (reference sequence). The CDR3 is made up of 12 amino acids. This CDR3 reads CASSPGQGEQYF. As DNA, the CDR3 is TGTGCCAGCAGCCCCGGACAGGGCGAGCAGTACTTC.

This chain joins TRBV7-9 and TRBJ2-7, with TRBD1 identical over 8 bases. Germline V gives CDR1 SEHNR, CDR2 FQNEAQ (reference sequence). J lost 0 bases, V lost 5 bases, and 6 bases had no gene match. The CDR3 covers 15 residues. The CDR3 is CASSIDRGLSYEQYF. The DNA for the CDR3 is TGTGCCAGCAGCATAGACAGGGGCCTCTCCTACGAGCAGTACTTC.

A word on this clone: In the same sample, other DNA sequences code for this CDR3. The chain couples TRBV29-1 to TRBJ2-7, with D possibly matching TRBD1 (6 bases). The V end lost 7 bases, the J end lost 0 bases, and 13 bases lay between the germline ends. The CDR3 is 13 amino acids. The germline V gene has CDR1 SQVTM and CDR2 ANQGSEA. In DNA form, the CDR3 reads TGCAGCGCCTCCTCCAGGGGCTCCTACGAGCAGTACTTC. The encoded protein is CSASSRGSYEQYF.

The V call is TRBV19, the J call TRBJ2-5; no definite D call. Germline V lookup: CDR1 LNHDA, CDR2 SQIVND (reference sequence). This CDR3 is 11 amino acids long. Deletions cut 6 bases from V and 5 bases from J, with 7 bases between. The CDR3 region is CASSFGETQYF. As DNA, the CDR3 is TGTGCCAGTAGCTTCGGGGAGACCCAGTACTTC.

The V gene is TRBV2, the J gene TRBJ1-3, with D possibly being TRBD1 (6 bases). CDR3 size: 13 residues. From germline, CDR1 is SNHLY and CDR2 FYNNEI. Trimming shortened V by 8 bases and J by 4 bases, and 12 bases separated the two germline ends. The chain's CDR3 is CASGGPAGNTIYF. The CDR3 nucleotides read TGTGCCAGCGGGGGCCCTGCGGGAAACACCATATATTTT. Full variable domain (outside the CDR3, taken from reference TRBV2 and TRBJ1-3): EPEVTQTPSHQVTQMGQEVILRCVPISNHLYFYWYRQILGQKVEFLVSFYNNEISEKSEIFDDQFSVERPDGSNFTLKIRSTKLEDSAMYFCASGGPAGNTIYFGEGSWLTVV.

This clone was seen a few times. CDR3 bases: TGCGCCAGCAGGTTTGGACAGGGCAATCAGCCCCAGCATTTT. Protein sequence: CASRFGQGNQPQHF. The chain carries TRBV10-2 and TRBJ1-5, with 7 bases aligning to TRBD1. Germline trimming cut 6 bases from V and 2 bases from J; bases unmatched to any gene: 4. The V gene's germline CDR1 is WSHSY and CDR2 SAAADI. The CDR3 is 14 residues long.

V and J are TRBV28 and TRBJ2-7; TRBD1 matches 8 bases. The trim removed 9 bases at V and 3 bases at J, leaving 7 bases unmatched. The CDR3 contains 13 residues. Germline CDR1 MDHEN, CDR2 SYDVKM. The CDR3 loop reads CASKDRALYEQYF. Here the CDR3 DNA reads TGTGCCAGTAAGGACAGGGCTCTCTACGAGCAGTACTTC.

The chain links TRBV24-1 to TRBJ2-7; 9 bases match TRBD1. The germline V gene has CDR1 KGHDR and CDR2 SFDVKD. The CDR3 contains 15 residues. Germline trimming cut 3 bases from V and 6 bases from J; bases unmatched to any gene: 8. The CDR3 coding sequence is TGTGCCACCAGTGATACCGGGACAGGGTATTTCGAGCAGTACTTC. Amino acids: CATSDTGTGYFEQYF.

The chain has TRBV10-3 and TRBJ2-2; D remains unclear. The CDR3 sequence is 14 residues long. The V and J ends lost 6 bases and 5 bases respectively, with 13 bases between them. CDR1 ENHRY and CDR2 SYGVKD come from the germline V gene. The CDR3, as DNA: TGTGCCATCAGCTCTTTTCCCGCGACCGGGGAGCTGTTTTTT. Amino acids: CAISSFPATGELFF.

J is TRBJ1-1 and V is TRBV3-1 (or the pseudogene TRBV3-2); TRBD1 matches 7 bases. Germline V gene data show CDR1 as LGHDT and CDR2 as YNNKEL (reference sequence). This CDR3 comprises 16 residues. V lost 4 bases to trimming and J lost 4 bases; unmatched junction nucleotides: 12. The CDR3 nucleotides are TGTGCCAGCAGCCTCTTGAAGACAGGGTGGGTCACTGAAGCTTTCTTT. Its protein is CASSLLKTGWVTEAFF.

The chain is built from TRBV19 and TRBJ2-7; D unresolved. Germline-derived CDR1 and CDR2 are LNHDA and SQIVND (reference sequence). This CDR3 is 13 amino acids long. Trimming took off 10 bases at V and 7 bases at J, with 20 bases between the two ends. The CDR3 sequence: CATTSTPPREQYF. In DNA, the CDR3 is TGTGCCACCACCTCTACCCCCCCTAGGGAGCAGTACTTC.

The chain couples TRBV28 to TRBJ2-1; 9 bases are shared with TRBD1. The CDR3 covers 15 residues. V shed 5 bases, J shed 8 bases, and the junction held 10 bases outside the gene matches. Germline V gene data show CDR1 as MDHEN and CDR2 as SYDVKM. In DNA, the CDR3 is TGTGCCAGCAGTCCGACCGGGACAGGGTCAGATGAGCAGTTCTTC. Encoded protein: CASSPTGTGSDEQFF. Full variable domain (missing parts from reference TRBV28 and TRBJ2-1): DVKVTQSSRYLVKRTGEKVFLECVQDMDHENMFWYRQDPGLGLRLIYFSYDVKMKEKGDIPEGYSVSREKKERFSLILESASTNQTSMYLCASSPTGTGSDEQFFGPGTRLTVL.

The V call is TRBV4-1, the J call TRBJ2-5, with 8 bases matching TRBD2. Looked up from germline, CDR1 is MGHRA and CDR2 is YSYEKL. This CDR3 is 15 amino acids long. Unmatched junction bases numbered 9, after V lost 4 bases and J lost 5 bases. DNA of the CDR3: TGCGCCAGCAGCCCACGAGCGGGAGAAGTTGAGACCCAGTACTTC. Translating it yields CASSPRAGEVETQYF.

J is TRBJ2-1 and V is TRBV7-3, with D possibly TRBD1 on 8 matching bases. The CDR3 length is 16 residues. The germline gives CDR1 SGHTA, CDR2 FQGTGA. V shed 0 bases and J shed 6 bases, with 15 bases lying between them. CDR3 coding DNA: TGTGCCAGCAGCTTAACCCACAGGGGGGGTTTCAATGAGCAGTTCTTC. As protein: CASSLTHRGGFNEQFF.

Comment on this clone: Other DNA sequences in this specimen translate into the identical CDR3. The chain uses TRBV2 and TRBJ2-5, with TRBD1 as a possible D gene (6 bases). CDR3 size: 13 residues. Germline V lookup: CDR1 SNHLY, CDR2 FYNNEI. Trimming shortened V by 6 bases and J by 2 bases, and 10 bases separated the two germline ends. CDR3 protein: CASRRDRQETQYF. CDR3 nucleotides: TGTGCCAGCAGGCGAGACAGGCAAGAGACCCAGTACTTC.

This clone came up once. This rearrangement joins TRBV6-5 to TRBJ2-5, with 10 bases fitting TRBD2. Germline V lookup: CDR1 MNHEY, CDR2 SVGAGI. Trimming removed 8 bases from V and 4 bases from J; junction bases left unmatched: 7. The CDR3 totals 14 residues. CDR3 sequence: CASCSGGRRETQYF. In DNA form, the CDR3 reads TGTGCCAGCTGTAGCGGGGGGCGGAGAGAGACCCAGTACTTC.

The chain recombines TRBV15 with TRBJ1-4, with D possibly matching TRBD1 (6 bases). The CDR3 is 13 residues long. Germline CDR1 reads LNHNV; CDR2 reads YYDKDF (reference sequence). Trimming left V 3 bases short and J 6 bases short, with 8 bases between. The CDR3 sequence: CATSRGADEKLFF. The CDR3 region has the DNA TGTGCCACCAGCAGGGGGGCGGATGAAAAACTGTTTTTT.

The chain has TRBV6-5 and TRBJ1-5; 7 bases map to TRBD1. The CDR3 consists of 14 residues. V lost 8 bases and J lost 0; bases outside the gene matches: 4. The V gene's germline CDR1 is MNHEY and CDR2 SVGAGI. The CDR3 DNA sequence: TGTGCCAGCGACAGGGCTTATAGCAATCAGCCCCAGCATTTT. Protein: CASDRAYSNQPQHF.

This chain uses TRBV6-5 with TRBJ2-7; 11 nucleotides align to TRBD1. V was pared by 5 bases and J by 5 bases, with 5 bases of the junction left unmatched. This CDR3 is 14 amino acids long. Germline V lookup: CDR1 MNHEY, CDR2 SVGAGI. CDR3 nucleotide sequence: TGTGCCAGCAGTATGGGACAGGGGGAAGACGAGCAGTACTTC. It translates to CASSMGQGEDEQYF.

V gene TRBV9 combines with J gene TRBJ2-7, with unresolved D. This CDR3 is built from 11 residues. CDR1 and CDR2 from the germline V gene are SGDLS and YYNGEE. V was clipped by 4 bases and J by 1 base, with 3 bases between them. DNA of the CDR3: TGTGCCAGCAGCCCATCCTACGAGCAGTACTTC. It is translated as CASSPSYEQYF.

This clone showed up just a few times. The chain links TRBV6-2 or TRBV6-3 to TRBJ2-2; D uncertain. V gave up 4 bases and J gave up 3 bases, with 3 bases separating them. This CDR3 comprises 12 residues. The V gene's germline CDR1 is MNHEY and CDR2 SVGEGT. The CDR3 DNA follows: TGTGCCAGCAGTTTCGACACCGGGGAGCTGTTTTTT. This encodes CASSFDTGELFF.

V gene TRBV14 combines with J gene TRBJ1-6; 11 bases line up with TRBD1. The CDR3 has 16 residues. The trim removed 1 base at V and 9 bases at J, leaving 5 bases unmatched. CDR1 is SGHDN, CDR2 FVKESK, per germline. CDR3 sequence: CASSQAGQGAGSPLHF. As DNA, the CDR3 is TGTGCCAGCAGCCAAGCCGGACAGGGGGCAGGTTCACCCCTCCACTTT. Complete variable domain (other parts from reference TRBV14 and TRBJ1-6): EAGVTQFPSHSVIEKGQTVTLRCDPISGHDNLYWYRRVMGKEIKFLLHFVKESKQDESGMPNNRFLAERTGGTYSTLKVQPAELEDSGVYFCASSQAGQGAGSPLHFGNGTRLTVT.

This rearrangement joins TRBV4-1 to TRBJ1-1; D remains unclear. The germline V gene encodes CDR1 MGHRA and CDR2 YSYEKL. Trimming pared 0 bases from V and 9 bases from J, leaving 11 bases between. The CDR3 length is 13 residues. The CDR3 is CASSQERTGKAFF. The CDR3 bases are TGCGCCAGCAGCCAAGAGAGGACGGGGAAAGCTTTCTTT.

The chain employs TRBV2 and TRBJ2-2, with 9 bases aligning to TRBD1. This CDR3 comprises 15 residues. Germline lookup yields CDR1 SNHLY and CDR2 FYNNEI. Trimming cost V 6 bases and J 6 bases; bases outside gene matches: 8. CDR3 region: CASRGGQGYPGELFF. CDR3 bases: TGTGCCAGCAGGGGGGGACAGGGATATCCCGGGGAGCTGTTTTTT.